Presented here are 10 T cell receptor beta chains from one specimen sequenced in a study of blood T cells in healthy people across ages. Primed by a sample-barcoded 5' primer and a J-beta primer mix, a second PCR proceeded for roughly 6 to 12 cycles. TCRdb processed the 5' RACE reads anew with MiXCR; each CDR3 protein has one entry. The table records about 730,000 distinct CDR3 sequences, about 40% of them present only once. Material for sequencing was blood. Every receptor here comes from a woman in her sixties in good health.

CDR3 in amino acids: CASSAHPGTNTGELFF. In DNA, the CDR3 is TGTGCCAGCAGCGCCCACCCGGGGACAAACACCGGGGAGCTGTTTTTT. The chain carries TRBV9 and TRBJ2-2, with a tentative D call TRBD1 (6 bases). V lost 3 bases, J lost 2 bases, and 14 bases lay in between. Per germline, CDR1 SGDLS and CDR2 YYNGEE. CDR3 length: 16 residues.

The chain combines TRBV27 with TRBJ2-3; maybe TRBD2 (6 bases). With 3 bases removed from V and 13 bases from J, the gap between germline ends came to 20 bases. Per germline, CDR1 MNHEY and CDR2 SMNVEV (reference sequence). The CDR3 length is 14 residues. The CDR3 nucleotides read TGTGCCAGCAGTTTGGAGACTAGGGGCACGCATGAGTATTTT. Encoded protein: CASSLETRGTHEYF.

This chain uses TRBV3-1 with TRBJ2-7, with 10 bases identical to TRBD1. This CDR3 has 16 residues. Per germline, CDR1 LGHDT and CDR2 YNNKEL (reference sequence). J lost 5 bases, V lost 2 bases, and 9 bases had no gene match. The CDR3: CASSQPGTGDQNEQYF. DNA of the CDR3: TGTGCCAGCAGCCAACCCGGGACAGGGGATCAGAACGAGCAGTACTTC.

This clonotype occurred a few times. The J gene is TRBJ1-2, the V gene TRBV4-2, with TRBD1 matching over 9 bases. Per germline, CDR1 LGHNA and CDR2 YNFKEQ. This CDR3 has 15 amino acids. V was pared by 1 base and J by 7 bases, with 7 bases of the junction left unmatched. In DNA, the CDR3 is TGTGCCAGCAGCCAAGTGACTCGGACAGGGGTTGGCTACACCTTC. Protein sequence: CASSQVTRTGVGYTF.

The chain has TRBV29-1 and TRBJ1-1; D is uncertain. In germline, CDR1 is SQVTM, CDR2 ANQGSEA. V lost 0 bases and J 0 bases, leaving 5 bases between the germline ends. The CDR3 consists of 13 residues. CDR3 region: CSVEDPLNTEAFF. In DNA, the CDR3 is TGCAGCGTTGAAGATCCCCTGAACACTGAAGCTTTCTTT.

This sequence joins TRBV28 and TRBJ2-3; 10 bases fit TRBD2. CDR3 size: 18 residues. Looked up from germline, CDR1 is MDHEN and CDR2 is SYDVKM. The trim removed 6 bases at V and 1 base at J, leaving 13 bases unmatched. CDR3 in DNA: TGTGCCAGCAGCCAGACTAGCGGGCCGATGCTAGGCACAGATACGCAGTATTTT. It yields the protein CASSQTSGPMLGTDTQYF.

The V call is TRBV13, the J call TRBJ2-1, with 9 nucleotides matching TRBD1. The J call is doubtful: the DNA matches TRBJ2-7 better. Germline values: CDR1 PRHDT, CDR2 FYEKMQ (reference sequence). This CDR3 comprises 20 residues. CDR3 in DNA: TGTGCCAGCAGCCCCGGACAGGGGCCCAATCGGGGGGCCCCCTACAATGAGCAGTACTTC. This codes for CASSPGQGPNRGAPYNEQYF.

A word on this clonotype: An end of the junction differs from the germline gene, which may be a read error. The chain employs TRBV7-2 and TRBJ2-1; 7 bases match TRBD2. CDR3 length: 15 amino acids. Germline V gene sequence: CDR1 SGHTA, CDR2 FQGNSA. The CDR3 loop is CASTLGGSSYTEQFF. The CDR3 bases are TGTGCCAGCACCCTGGGCGGGAGCTCCTACACTGAGCAGTTCTTC.

The gene calls are TRBV10-2 and TRBJ2-2; D perhaps matches TRBD2 (6 bases). The CDR3 length is 14 residues. Trimming removed 8 bases from V and 1 base from J, with 11 bases in between. Per the germline V gene, CDR1 is WSHSY and CDR2 is SAAADI. CDR3 in DNA: TGCGCCAGCCTCGGGGGTCTGAACACCGGGGAGCTGTTTTTT. Translating gives CASLGGLNTGELFF.

This clonotype appeared a single time. CDR3 nucleotide sequence: TGTGCCAGCGGGAGGGGGAGGACTTCTAACTATGGCTACACCTTC. Translation: CASGRGRTSNYGYTF. The chain links TRBV2 to TRBJ1-2, with D perhaps matching TRBD1 (6 bases). V was shortened by 8 bases and J by 0 bases, with 16 bases between the two germline ends. CDR3 size: 15 residues. Germline loops: CDR1 SNHLY, CDR2 FYNNEI.